The rows below give T cell receptor beta chains drawn from one sample of a study of OX40 agonist ivuxolimab in advanced cancers. Profiled with immunoSEQ multiplex PCR; TCRdb holds only in-frame clones, not every one. The sample consists of tens of thousands of clones, more than 75% of them appearing once. Sequenced material: CD4+ or CD8+ T cells sorted from blood, taken in a trial of the OX40 agonist ivuxolimab. These receptors all stem from an adult with an advanced solid tumor such as melanoma, head and neck, liver or kidney cancer. CDR3s leave out the opening cysteine and the closing phenylalanine or tryptophan. A D gene is named only where the DNA matches it firmly.

>TRBJ1-5|TRBV28|TRBD1
ASSLPTGPNQPQH
>TRBJ2-7|TRBV4-1|.
ASSQEGRGNFDYEQY
>TRBJ2-2|TRBV9|TRBD2
ASSPRLAGNTGELF
>TRBJ1-2|TRBV5-4|.
ASSSPDDYGYT
>TRBJ2-1|TRBV7-2|.
ASSLGRGVLGRQF
>TRBJ2-2|TRBV18|TRBD2
ASSSGVFRLAGVTGELF
>.|TRBV30|.
AWRVTGSHEQY
>TRBJ1-5|TRBV28|.
ASIKGGQGSYQPQH
>TRBJ2-3|TRBV4-3|TRBD1
ASSTDRVGTDTQY
>TRBJ2-3|TRBV7-3|TRBD1
ASSLGRGLWTDTQY
>TRBJ2-1|TRBV1|.
TSSQRLAGGFGLNEQF
>TRBJ2-7|TRBV5-1|TRBD1
ASSDGLEDRQGSYEQY
>TRBJ2-5|TRBV4-2|.
ASSERIGASRQETQY
>TRBJ2-5|TRBV15|.
ATSRVPSGTQY
>TRBJ2-5|TRBV19|TRBD1
ASSIWTGGGQETQY
>TRBJ1-5|TRBV5-8|.
ASSLSGFSNQPQH
>TRBJ2-1|TRBV28|.
ASSLLGGMSSEQF
>TRBJ2-3|TRBV5-4|.
ASSLGLGASTDTQY
>TRBJ2-6|TRBV18|.
ASSPSSGANVLT
>TRBJ1-4|TRBV28|.
ASSLRTRGGGNEKLF
>TRBJ2-2|TRBV25-1|TRBD1
ASSQIDRADGELF
>TRBJ2-7|TRBV11-2|TRBD2
ASSSVSGRLSYEQY
>TRBJ2-5|TRBV30|.
AWRSQETQY
>TRBJ2-5|TRBV10-1|TRBD1
ASRTGGQETQY
>TRBJ1-2|TRBV4-1|.
ASSQAGTNYGYT
>TRBJ2-7|TRBV7-3|TRBD1
ASSLGPQGAYEQY
>TRBJ2-1|TRBV9|.
ASSVGADGNRNEQF